Listed below are T cell receptor beta chains from one sample, sequenced in a study of T cell repertoires in cytomegalovirus infection. Their target antigens are unknown. TCRdb independently ran MiXCR on the reads; one entry per CDR3 protein. The repertoire has 200,000 or so distinct CDR3 sequences, roughly 34% of them found once; the top ten carry 55% to 60%. This material consisted of CD8+ T cells from cultured PBMCs, taken from culture after CMV antigen stimulation. The receptor source for this set is a human donor in good health (CMV status not recorded). Some clones in this sample may be carry-over from other donors' samples. The CDR3 runs from the conserved cysteine through the conserved F or W. A D gene is named only where the DNA matches it firmly. Only part of the rows carry a size: once, few, many, or a class if the clone is expanded.

>TRBV7-8|TRBJ2-2|NA|NA
TGTGCCAGCAGCCTACCTCGGGGGGCCCACGCCGGGGAGCTGTTTTTT
CASSLPRGAHAGELFF
>TRBV28|TRBJ2-3|NA|NA
TGTGCCAGCAGTTTATGGGGCGATACGCAGTATTTT
CASSLWGDTQYF
>TRBV2|TRBJ1-2|NA|few
TGTGCCAGCAGTGAAGGGGCGGCCGCGAGCTATGGCTACACCTTC
CASSEGAAASYGYTF
>TRBV27|TRBJ1-6|NA|NA
TGTGCCAGCAGCTCAACAAGTACCGGATCACCCCTCCACTTT
CASSSTSTGSPLHF
>TRBV20-1|TRBJ1-5|TRBD1|NA
TGCAGTGGGGTGTCTGGGACAGTGTTTTATCAGCACCAGCATTTT
CSGVSGTVFYQHQHF
>TRBV28|TRBJ2-5|NA|few
TGTGCCAGCAGTACCTCCACGGGACAATCGTACCAAGAGACCCAGTACTTC
CASSTSTGQSYQETQYF
>TRBV6-6|TRBJ2-1|NA|NA
TGTGCCAGCAGAGGGGGGGGGGGGTACAATGAGCAGTTCTTC
CASRGGGGYNEQFF
>TRBV7-8|TRBJ1-1|NA|many
TGTGCCAGCAGTCCTCGGGCTGGCTCAAACACTGAAGCTTTCTTT
CASSPRAGSNTEAFF
>TRBV7-9|TRBJ2-3|NA|few
TGTGCCAGCAGCCAAACGGGGAGGGATACGCAGTATTTT
CASSQTGRDTQYF
>TRBV20-1|TRBJ1-5|TRBD1|NA
TGCAGTGCTAGAGGGGGACAGTACAGCGTCAATCAGCCCCAGCATTTT
CSARGGQYSVNQPQHF
>TRBV28|TRBJ2-3|NA|NA
TGTGCCAGCAGTTTATCGGGAATACCAGATACGCAGTATTTT
CASSLSGIPDTQYF
>TRBV20-1|TRBJ2-3|NA|once
TGCAGTGCTCGGAAGGGCCAAGGCACAGATACGCAGTATTTT
CSARKGQGTDTQYF
>TRBV6-1|TRBJ2-7|NA|NA
TGTGCCAGCAGTTCAGATGCATCCTACGAGCAGTACTTC
CASSSDASYEQYF
>TRBV7-6|TRBJ1-1|NA|few
TGTGCCAGCCTAAGAGGGGGTAACACTGAAGCTTTCTTT
CASLRGGNTEAFF
>TRBV7-8|TRBJ2-7|NA|NA
TGTGCCAGCAGCTTAGCCAGAACCCTGACCTACGAGCAGTACTTC
CASSLARTLTYEQYF
>TRBV5-3|TRBJ1-5|NA|NA
TGTGCCAGCAGCTTTGGCCGGGAGCAGCCCCAGCATTTT
CASSFGREQPQHF
>TRBV6-5|TRBJ2-1|NA|once
TGTGCCAGCAGTTACCCTTTTCAGTTCTTC
CASSYPFQFF
>TRBV25-1|TRBJ2-7|TRBD2|few
TGTGCCAGCAGTGAACCGGGAGGGTTTGGCTACGAGCAGTACTTC
CASSEPGGFGYEQYF
>TRBV11-2|TRBJ2-7|TRBD2|NA
TGTGCCAGCAGCCACCCACTAGCGCCCAGGAACGAGCAGTACTTC
CASSHPLAPRNEQYF
>TRBV5-6|TRBJ2-2|NA|NA
TGTGCCAGCAGCTTGGCCACCGGGATCGGGGAGCTGTTTTTT
CASSLATGIGELFF
>TRBV10-3|TRBJ2-1|NA|few
TGTGCCACCTCTGGGGAGGCTAGCGTATACAATGAGCAGTTCTTC
CATSGEASVYNEQFF
>TRBV28|TRBJ1-5|TRBD1|NA
TGTGCCAGCAGTTTTGGCCCCAGGGGGCGACGGCAGCCCCAGCATTTT
CASSFGPRGRRQPQHF
>TRBV28|TRBJ2-7|NA|NA
TGTGCCAGCAGTGTGGACTCGGCGGGGTACGAGCAGTACTTC
CASSVDSAGYEQYF
>TRBV5-1|TRBJ1-2|NA|NA
TGCGCCAGCAGCTCCCAGGACAGTAGGGAGGGCTACACCTTC
CASSSQDSREGYTF
>TRBV5-6|TRBJ1-1|NA|few
TGTGCCAGCAGCTTGGCCCTAGAGGGTCCCTTGAACACTGAAGCTTTCTTT
CASSLALEGPLNTEAFF
>TRBV4-2|TRBJ2-7|NA|NA
TGTGCCAGCAGCCAAGATCTGCCCTACGAGCAGTACTTC
CASSQDLPYEQYF
>TRBV19|TRBJ1-2|NA|NA
TGTGCCAGTAACGCCCAGGGACACAGTAGCTATGGCTACACCTTC
CASNAQGHSSYGYTF
>TRBV9|TRBJ2-2|NA|NA
TGTGCCAGCAGCAAAGGAGGGGGGACCGCCGGGGAGCTGTTTTTT
CASSKGGGTAGELFF
>TRBV11-2|TRBJ2-5|NA|NA
TGTGCCAGCAGCTGGGAAGAGACCCAGTACTTC
CASSWEETQYF
>TRBV28|TRBJ2-1|TRBD2|NA
TGTGCCAGCAGTTCTACACACGGACTAGCGTGGAATGAGCAGTTCTTC
CASSSTHGLAWNEQFF
>TRBV7-9|TRBJ2-5|TRBD2|few
TGTGCCAGCAGCTTAGCGGAGGGACTACAAGAGACCCAGTACTTC
CASSLAEGLQETQYF
>TRBV6-6|TRBJ1-2|TRBD1|NA
TGTGCCAGCAGTTCGGGGACAGGGGGAGATGGCTACACCTTC
CASSSGTGGDGYTF
>TRBV7-9|TRBJ1-2|NA|NA
TGTGCCAGCAGCTTAGCGGTCAGGGCGAAGCGGTATGGCTACACCTTC
CASSLAVRAKRYGYTF
>TRBV19|TRBJ2-1|NA|once
TGTGCCAGTAGTATATACAGCTTCAATGAGCAGTTCTTC
CASSIYSFNEQFF
>TRBV6-1|TRBJ2-5|TRBD1|NA
TGTGCCAGCGACAGGGGAGAGACCCAGTACTTC
CASDRGETQYF
>TRBV7-9|TRBJ2-1|TRBD2|few
TGTGCCAGCAGCTCACCCAACGCCTGGGGCGGGAGTCGACCGGGCTACAATGAGCAGTTCTTC
CASSSPNAWGGSRPGYNEQFF
>TRBV20-1|TRBJ1-1|NA|few
TGCAGTGCGTGGGATCTCGGGGCTGAAGCTTTCTTT
CSAWDLGAEAFF
>TRBV7-6|TRBJ1-2|TRBD1|many
TGTGCCAGCAGCCCCGACAGGGCTCGGGGGTATGGCTACACCTTC
CASSPDRARGYGYTF
>TRBV7-3|TRBJ2-7|TRBD1|NA
TGTGCCAGCAGCTTAGGGGACAGGGGGCAGTCCTACGAGCAGTACTTC
CASSLGDRGQSYEQYF
>TRBV28|TRBJ1-2|NA|NA
TGTGCCAGCAGTGTAGTATTAGGTGTTGGCTACACCTTC
CASSVVLGVGYTF
>TRBV5-4|TRBJ2-4|NA|NA
TGTGCCAGCAGCCCGCGGGTAGGACGAGGGGCCAAAAACATTCAGTACTTC
CASSPRVGRGAKNIQYF
>TRBV4-2|TRBJ2-7|NA|many
TGTGCCAGCAGCCAAGCTGCCGACAGCTTCCTGTACGAGCAGTACTTC
CASSQAADSFLYEQYF
>TRBV7-8|TRBJ1-2|NA|NA
TGTGCCAGCAGCCTCGGGACAACCTATGGCTACACCTTC
CASSLGTTYGYTF
>TRBV27|TRBJ1-1|NA|few
TGTGCCAGCAGTTTAGAACAAGCTAACACTGAAGCTTTCTTT
CASSLEQANTEAFF
>TRBV19|TRBJ1-1|NA|NA
TGTGCCAGTAGTGAATTGGCCGTGAACACTGAAGCTTTCTTT
CASSELAVNTEAFF
>TRBV27|TRBJ2-7|NA|NA
TGTGCCAGCAGTGCCCGACCCTACGAGCAGTACTTC
CASSARPYEQYF
>TRBV5-4|TRBJ1-2|NA|NA
TGTGCCAGCAGCTCGGACATCGGATCAACATTCTATGGCTACACCTTC
CASSSDIGSTFYGYTF
>TRBV7-3|TRBJ2-7|TRBD2|NA
TGTGCCAGCAGCCCCGGGGTAGCGGGAAACGAGCAGTACTTC
CASSPGVAGNEQYF
>TRBV7-2|TRBJ2-1|NA|many
TGTGCCAGCAGCTTAGCGTGGAAGGACAGAGTAAGTTTCTACAATGAGCAGTTCTTC
CASSLAWKDRVSFYNEQFF